This note documents a single TCR beta chain sequence. The antigen is not known. The method was immunoSEQ multiplex PCR; TCRdb's version includes in-frame clones alone and lacks a portion of them. The table has 100,000 to 130,000 clones, roughly 90% seen once. These data come from a study of OX40 agonist ivuxolimab in advanced cancers. Regarding the study as a whole: At doses 0.1 to 3.0 mg/kg, CD4+ and CD8+ clones expanded. Determination of antigen specificity was not performed for the expanded peripheral T cells. Partial responders at 0.1-3.0 mg/kg had among the lowest clonal expansion.

Enrollment shut out patients with autoimmune disease history or systemic immunosuppression. This TCR came from an adult with an advanced solid tumor such as melanoma, head and neck, liver or kidney cancer. The starting material was CD4+ or CD8+ T cells sorted from blood, obtained in a trial of the OX40 agonist ivuxolimab.

The chain's CDR3 is CASSGQGASGNTIYF. The CDR3 DNA reads TGTGCCAGCAGTGGACAGGGGGCTTCTGGAAACACCATATATTTT. This sequence joins TRBV6-5 and TRBJ1-3; 11 bases match TRBD1. V shed 5 bases, J shed 1 base, and the junction held 1 base outside the gene matches. This CDR3 region has 15 residues. CDR1 is MNHEY, CDR2 SVGAGI, per germline.